A single sample is the source of the 9 T cell receptor beta chains below, sequenced in a study of T cells in women clearing cervical HPV infection. TCRdb keeps only in-frame clones here, not all; method: immunoSEQ multiplex PCR. This sample contains about 31,000 clones. The sample comprised blood buffy coat. These TCRs come from a woman between 18 and 70 years old with a cervical HPV16 infection that either progressed to CIN3+ or cleared (not recorded which).

The CDR3 here is CASSLGTGIPGELFF. Incomplete CDR3 DNA: TGTGCCAGCAGCCTAGGGACAGGGATTCCCGGGGAG. The V call is TRBV7-9, the J call TRBJ2-2; 9 bases align to TRBD1. The CDR3 goes on 3 residues after the read ends, and that part is filled in from the germline J gene. Trimming cost V 5 bases and J 6 bases; bases outside gene matches: 7. The V gene's germline CDR1 is SEHNR and CDR2 FQNEAQ (reference sequence). The CDR3 totals 15 residues.

Turning to this clone: A junction boundary mismatches the germline segment, possibly from a read error. The read halts 3 residues ahead of the CDR3 end, with the missing end drawn from the germline J gene. The chain combines TRBV6-2 or TRBV6-3 with TRBJ1-1, with D maybe TRBD1 (6 bases). The germline V gene encodes CDR1 MNHEY and CDR2 SVGEGT. The CDR3 loop spans 13 amino acids. CDR3 sequence reads: CASSYSQGTDAFF. Partial CDR3 DNA: TGTGCCAGCAGTTACTCACAGGGCACTGAC.

A note on this clone: The missing CDR3 end, 3 residues past where the read stops, is filled in from the germline J gene. This chain links TRBV19 with TRBJ2-6, with a tentative D call TRBD2 (5 bases). The CDR3 consists of 18 residues. CDR1 and CDR2 from the germline V gene are LNHDA and SQIVND (reference sequence). The V gene lost 3 bases and the J gene lost 1 base, with 16 bases spanning the gap. The DNA read from the CDR3 is TGTGCCAGTAGTATCGCCGGGGTTCGTCGGTCTGGGGCCAACGTC. Encoded protein: CASSIAGVRRSGANV. The whole CDR3 is CASSIAGVRRSGANVLTF.

Comment on this clone: Sequencing ends 3 residues short of the CDR3 end; the germline J gene provides the rest. The V call is TRBV5-4, the J call TRBJ1-4, with D perhaps TRBD1 (5 bases). Per germline, CDR1 SGHNT and CDR2 YYREEE (reference sequence). This CDR3 comprises 14 residues. The CDR3 DNA, read in part, is TGTGCCAGCAGCTGGCGGGGCTATAATTCACCA. The encoded protein is CASSWRGYNSP. The CDR3 in full is CASSWRGYNSPLFF.

A remark on this clone: Sequencing ends 3 residues short of the CDR3 end; the germline J gene provides the rest. V and J are TRBV19 and TRBJ2-4, with 9 nucleotides matching TRBD1. The CDR3 length is 13 residues. CDR1 is LNHDA, CDR2 SQIVND, per germline (reference sequence). The CDR3 reads CASSPRTGVGQYF. The DNA read from the CDR3 is TGTGCCAGTAGTCCTCGGACAGGGGTCGGT.

As concerns this clone: The observed sequence ends 3 residues before the CDR3 terminus, with the missing tail filled in from the germline J gene. This sequence joins TRBV19 and TRBJ1-1, with unresolved D. Germline V lookup: CDR1 LNHDA, CDR2 SQIVND (reference sequence). CDR3 length: 14 residues. The ends were cut back, 6 bases at V and 5 bases at J, with 16 bases in the middle. The DNA read from the CDR3 is TGTGCCAGTAGACCCGGCATCCGAGGGACTGAA. Translation: CASRPGIRGTE. The complete CDR3 reads CASRPGIRGTEAFF.

To note about this clone: The read ends 3 residues before the CDR3 terminus; that terminus is restored from the germline J gene. The chain joins TRBV6-7 to TRBJ1-1, with TRBD1 matching 7 bases. TRBV6-7 is annotated as an ORF whose role is uncertain. This CDR3 region has 15 residues. With 4 bases clipped from V and 4 bases from J, the junction kept 9 bases outside the gene matches. CDR3 in amino acids: CASSSRQGRATEAFF. The sequenced CDR3 bases are TGTGCCAGCAGTTCAAGACAGGGAAGGGCCACTGAA.

Note on this clone: With the read ending 3 residues before the CDR3 end, the germline J gene is used to fill in that end. The V and J genes are TRBV20-1 and TRBJ2-3, with 13 positions matching TRBD2. Trimming took 0 bases from V and 2 from J; bases not matched to a gene: 11. There are 19 residues in the CDR3. Germline CDR1 is DFQATT and CDR2 is SNEGSKA (reference sequence). The CDR3 here is CSARELAGGPFRPTDTQYF. The sequenced CDR3 bases are TGCAGTGCTAGAGAACTAGCGGGAGGGCCCTTCCGCCCCACAGATACG.

For this clone: Read coverage stops 3 residues before the CDR3 terminus; the germline J gene supplies the remainder. The chain carries TRBV19 and TRBJ1-5; TRBD1 is a possible D gene (5 bases). Trimming cost V 9 bases and J 4 bases, with 19 bases left between them. The V gene's germline CDR1 is LNHDA and CDR2 SQIVND (reference sequence). The CDR3 spans 15 residues. The CDR3 region is CASETGGGPNQPQHF. The sequenced CDR3 bases are TGTGCCAGCGAAACAGGCGGTGGCCCAAATCAGCCC.